This T cell receptor (beta chain) came from a study of Ad26.COV2.S vaccination and SARS-CoV-2 variants. Turning to the study itself: Participant was drawn from the COV1001 Ad26.COV2.S trial arm.

Treatment in this sample: about 20 received Ad26.COV2.S at low or high dose, single or two shots; 5 received placebo; per-sample allocation not given. Day 63 after the first injection of vaccine or placebo was the sampling time. The sample came from a Boston adult aged 18-55 years. V dropped 2 bases and J dropped 3 bases, with 14 bases sitting between them. The CDR3 has 16 residues. Germline loops: CDR1 MDHEN, CDR2 SYDVKM. Study results and limitations: Total responses of T cells may have been underestimated by the analyses of TCR breadth and depth.

Generated by immunoSEQ multiplex PCR, the TCRdb table keeps only in-frame clones and is missing some. The sample holds approximately 450,000 clones; 75% to 95% are singletons and the top ten take 12%. Details on this clone: No antigen is known for it.

This sequence originates from a person between 18 and 60 years old who received the Ad26.COV2.S COVID-19 vaccine or a placebo. This chain joins TRBV28 and TRBJ1-5; tentative D call: TRBD1 (6 bases). The source was peripheral blood, collected in a trial of Ad26.COV2.S vaccine versus placebo. The CDR3 here is CASSLARDTSNQPQHF. The CDR3 bases are TGTGCCAGCAGTTTAGCCCGGGACACGTCCAATCAGCCCCAGCATTTT. The full variable domain, in which reference TRBV28 and TRBJ1-5 provide the parts outside the CDR3, is DVKVTQSSRYLVKRTGEKVFLECVQDMDHENMFWYRQDPGLGLRLIYFSYDVKMKEKGDIPEGYSVSREKKERFSLILESASTNQTSMYLCASSLARDTSNQPQHFGDGTRLSIL.